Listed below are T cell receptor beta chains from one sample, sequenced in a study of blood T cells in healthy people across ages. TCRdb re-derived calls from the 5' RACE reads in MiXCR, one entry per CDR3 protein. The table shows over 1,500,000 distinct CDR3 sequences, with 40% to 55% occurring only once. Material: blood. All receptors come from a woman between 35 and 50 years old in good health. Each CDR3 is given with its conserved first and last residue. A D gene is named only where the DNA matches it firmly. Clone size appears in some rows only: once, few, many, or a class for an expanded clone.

TGCGCCAGCAGCCAAGGCCTACTCGAAAGCTCCTACGATGAGCAGTTCTTC,CASSQGLLESSYDEQFF,TRBJ2-1,-,once,TRBV4-3
TGCAGCGTACCCGGACAGGGGATCACTGAAGCTTTCTTT,CSVPGQGITEAFF,TRBJ1-1,TRBD1,-,TRBV29-1
TGTGCCAGCAGCCAAGATCCGTCTAGCGGGGGTGGGTCTACCCAGTACTTC,CASSQDPSSGGGSTQYF,TRBJ2-5,TRBD2,-,TRBV4-2
TGTGCCAGCAGTTTTTACCAAAATGGATATGGCTACACCTTC,CASSFYQNGYGYTF,TRBJ1-2,-,few,TRBV12-3/TRBV12-4
TGTGCCAGCAGCCCTCGCCGATACTACAATGAGCAGTTCTTC,CASSPRRYYNEQFF,TRBJ2-1,-,-,TRBV4-2
TGTGCCAGCAGCTTACGGACTAGCGTATACGAGCAGTACTTC,CASSLRTSVYEQYF,TRBJ2-7,TRBD2,-,TRBV13
TGTGCCAGCAGAGTAGGAGTTTCCTACGAGCAGTACTTC,CASRVGVSYEQYF,TRBJ2-7,-,few,TRBV28
TGTGCCAGCAGCTCGACAGGGGCGAACACCGGGGAGCTGTTTTTT,CASSSTGANTGELFF,TRBJ2-2,TRBD1,few,TRBV7-2
TGTGCTAGTGGTTTGGTGACGGGGGGGCCTCCAGATACGCAGTATTTT,CASGLVTGGPPDTQYF,TRBJ2-3,TRBD2,-,TRBV12-5
TGTGCCAGCAGTTACCAGGGCGATTCACCCCTCCACTTT,CASSYQGDSPLHF,TRBJ1-6,-,-,TRBV6-2/TRBV6-3
TGTGCCAGCAGCCCCGAGCTAGCGGGGGCCGACAATGAGCAGTTCTTC,CASSPELAGADNEQFF,TRBJ2-1,TRBD2,few,TRBV11-2
TGTGCCAGCAGTTACCCGAACAGCGGGGACGATACGCAGTATTTT,CASSYPNSGDDTQYF,TRBJ2-3,TRBD2,-,TRBV6-6
TGTGCCAGCAGCTTGTGGGTCCTCTCGGGTAATGAGCAGTTCTTC,CASSLWVLSGNEQFF,TRBJ2-1,-,-,TRBV7-8
TGCGCCAGCAGCCAGGACGGGACATCCGCTGACTACGAGCAGTACTTC,CASSQDGTSADYEQYF,TRBJ2-7,-,once,TRBV4-3
TGTGCCATCTCCAGGGGGGACGAAAGTTATGGCTACACCTTC,CAISRGDESYGYTF,TRBJ1-2,TRBD1,-,TRBV10-3
TGTGCCAGCTCACCATATGTGGGGGGGCTCAGGAATGAGCAGTTCTTC,CASSPYVGGLRNEQFF,TRBJ2-1,-,-,TRBV18
TGTGCCAGCAGCTTATTCAACACGGAGAGTAGCGGGGGACGCACAGATACGCAGTATTTT,CASSLFNTESSGGRTDTQYF,TRBJ2-3,TRBD2,-,TRBV7-2
TGTGCCAGCAGGACAGGGGGCGCGGATGAAAAACTGTTTTTT,CASRTGGADEKLFF,TRBJ1-4,TRBD1,-,TRBV6-5
TGTGCCAGTAGTTACTCGAAGGGACAGGGGGCCACCTACGAGCAGTACTTC,CASSYSKGQGATYEQYF,TRBJ2-7,TRBD1,-,TRBV6-6
TGCGCCAGCAGCCAGGACAGAGGAGGGGAGCAGTTCTTC,CASSQDRGGEQFF,TRBJ2-1,-,many,TRBV4-3
TGTGCCAGCAGTTTAGCTCAGGGGCGAAACTATGGCTACACCTTC,CASSLAQGRNYGYTF,TRBJ1-2,-,-,TRBV12-3/TRBV12-4
TGTGCCAGCAGTTGGGACAGCACTCGAAATACGCAGTATTTT,CASSWDSTRNTQYF,TRBJ2-3,TRBD1,-,TRBV6-2/TRBV6-3
TGTGCCAGCCTACATGGGGCTAGCGGGGGGGCAGATACGCAGTATTTT,CASLHGASGGADTQYF,TRBJ2-3,TRBD2,-,TRBV28
TGTGCCAGCAGCGTAAGTAGCGGTGAAGAGACCCAGTACTTC,CASSVSSGEETQYF,TRBJ2-5,-,-,TRBV9
TGTGCCAGCAGCCTAGGGGGCTCTGAAGCTTTCTTT,CASSLGGSEAFF,TRBJ1-1,TRBD1,many,TRBV7-9
TGTGCCAGCAGTTATCCGACTAGCGGGGAAGGGGAGCAGTACTTC,CASSYPTSGEGEQYF,TRBJ2-7,TRBD2,-,TRBV6-6
TGCAGTGCTAGAGGGCGAAACGAGCAGTACTTC,CSARGRNEQYF,TRBJ2-7,-,few,TRBV20-1
TGTGCCAGCAGTTCCTACTACGGGACTAGTGGGGGGGCAGGTGAGCAGTACTTC,CASSSYYGTSGGAGEQYF,TRBJ2-4,TRBD2,-,TRBV28
TGTGCCACCAACTATCAGCCCCAGCATTTT,CATNYQPQHF,TRBJ1-5,-,-,TRBV28
TGTGCCACCAGTGATTCCACTTCCCGCTCCTACAATGAGCAGTTCTTC,CATSDSTSRSYNEQFF,TRBJ2-1,-,-,TRBV24-1
TGCAGTGCTACGCACCCCTTGGACAGGGCGGAGACCCAGTACTTC,CSATHPLDRAETQYF,TRBJ2-5,TRBD1,few,TRBV20-1
TGCAGTGCTGGAAGGGGGGGCTCAAGGAACGAGCAGTACTTC,CSAGRGGSRNEQYF,TRBJ2-7,-,-,TRBV20-1
TGTGCCAGCAGTGACCCAGTGGGTTCACCCCTCCACTTT,CASSDPVGSPLHF,TRBJ1-6,-,-,TRBV6-6
TGTGCCAGTAGTTTATTTTCGTCCCAGGGCGGGGCTGACACAGATACGCAGTATTTT,CASSLFSSQGGADTDTQYF,TRBJ2-3,-,-,TRBV6-5
TGTGCCAGCAGCGCTAAGACAGGGGCATATGAAAAACTGTTTTTT,CASSAKTGAYEKLFF,TRBJ1-4,TRBD1,-,TRBV7-9
TGTGCCAGCAGCATGGACAGGAGCACAGATACGCAGTATTTT,CASSMDRSTDTQYF,TRBJ2-3,TRBD1,few,TRBV7-2
TGTGCCAGCCTCCGGGAGCCGGAGGAAAAACTGTTTTTT,CASLREPEEKLFF,TRBJ1-4,-,-,TRBV6-6
TGTGCCAGCAACTCCAGGGGTCAGGATACAGCAGATACGCAGTATTTT,CASNSRGQDTADTQYF,TRBJ2-3,-,-,TRBV5-5
TGTGCCACCAGCAGAGATCGTTTTAGCTATTACCACGAGCAGTACTTC,CATSRDRFSYYHEQYF,TRBJ2-7,-,-,TRBV15
TGCAGTGCTAGATCCAGGACTAAGTATCACGAGCAGTACTTC,CSARSRTKYHEQYF,TRBJ2-7,-,few,TRBV20-1
TGTGCCAGCATCCGTACCCAGGTCAGGATTACTAGAGGTGATGAGCAGTTCTTC,CASIRTQVRITRGDEQFF,TRBJ2-1,-,few,TRBV7-8
TGTGCCAGCAGCTTGCAGGGACCCCTCCACTTT,CASSLQGPLHF,TRBJ1-6,-,few,TRBV7-2
TGTGCCAGCAGCCAAGATCCCGGGACAGGGGGTGCAGATACGCAGTATTTT,CASSQDPGTGGADTQYF,TRBJ2-3,TRBD1,-,TRBV3-1
TGTGCCAGCAGTCCTAGGTCCCGGGGTAACACTGAAGCTTTCTTT,CASSPRSRGNTEAFF,TRBJ1-1,-,-,TRBV12-3/TRBV12-4
TGTGCCAGCAGCGTAGGGGGGAGGGGTTCTCGGGATACGCAGTATTTT,CASSVGGRGSRDTQYF,TRBJ2-3,TRBD2,-,TRBV9
TGTGCCAGCAGCGTATATTTCGGGGCAGGCCTAGGGGACAATGAGCAGTTCTTC,CASSVYFGAGLGDNEQFF,TRBJ2-1,-,few,TRBV9
TGCAGTGCTATACGGGGTAATCAAGAGACCCAGTACTTC,CSAIRGNQETQYF,TRBJ2-5,-,-,TRBV20-1
TGCGCCAGCAGCTTGTTCGCCGCGACTAGCGGACAAAAGACCCAGTACTTC,CASSLFAATSGQKTQYF,TRBJ2-5,TRBD2,few,TRBV5-1
TGTGCCAGCAGTTACGACGCCCTTAACTATGGCTACACCTTC,CASSYDALNYGYTF,TRBJ1-2,-,-,TRBV6-5
TGCAGTGCTGGGACATTGGAGACCCAGTACTTC,CSAGTLETQYF,TRBJ2-5,-,-,TRBV20-1
TGCGCCAGCAGCCAAGAACTAGCGGGCACAGATACGCAGTATTTT,CASSQELAGTDTQYF,TRBJ2-3,TRBD2,many,TRBV4-3
TGCAGTGCTAGAGATACGTACAGGCAGGGTTTTACCCTGGAGCAGTTCTTC,CSARDTYRQGFTLEQFF,TRBJ2-1,-,few,TRBV20-1